This entry concerns a single TCR beta chain. As handled by the study authors: Scientists estimated how many nucleated cells there were by amplifying reference gene primers. Sequenced by immunoSEQ multiplex PCR; TCRdb stores in-frame clones only, minus some. V, J and clone size reflect that table, while D and trimming were determined from the DNA. The data show under 75,000 clones, with around 89% seen just once and under 3% held by the top ten. The CDR3 runs 17 residues. Germline V gene data show CDR1 as SGHRS and CDR2 as YFSETQ. Between the trimmed V and J ends, which lost 0 bases and 0 bases, there was a span of 13 bases. The sample comes from a study of blood T cell repertoires in COVID-19. Overall study context: In each case, the material was cDNA or gDNA derived from T cells, B-cell-depleted T cells, or PBMCs.

The chain combines TRBV5-1 with TRBJ1-3; TRBD1 is a possible D gene (6 bases). The sample taken for sequencing was peripheral blood. The source is a man aged 45-65 years with acute or convalescent COVID-19. The CDR3 here is CASSLVGQRVSGNTIYF. The CDR3 region has the DNA TGCGCCAGCAGCTTGGTAGGACAGAGAGTCTCTGGAAACACCATATATTTT.